One and the same sample provided the 12 T cell receptor beta chains below, sequenced in a study of beta chain features in type 1 diabetes. As every portion of the isolated RNA was reverse transcribed, the sequencing read expressed TCRB transcripts. Sequencing used immunoSEQ multiplex PCR; TCRdb keeps in-frame clones, though not all of them. Among 300,000 to 350,000 clones listed, about 18% were seen once. The sequencing input was naive CD4+ T cells from blood. Receptor source: a woman aged 18-29 years in good health.

The CDR3 DNA sequence: TGCAGCGACCGGAGGACAGGGAGCTCCTACGAGCAGTACTTC. It specifies CSDRRTGSSYEQYF. This chain uses TRBV29-1 with TRBJ2-7, with 8 bases identical to TRBD1. There are 14 residues in the CDR3. The V segment lost 7 bases and the J segment 0 bases; nucleotides outside the gene matches: 8. Germline values: CDR1 SQVTM, CDR2 ANQGSEA.

This clone has only a few counts. This chain connects TRBV7-9 to TRBJ1-1; tentatively, D is TRBD1 (5 bases). In germline, CDR1 is SEHNR, CDR2 FQNEAQ (reference sequence). The CDR3 runs to 11 residues. The germline V and J ends were trimmed by 10 bases and 1 base, with 7 bases remaining between them. As DNA, the CDR3 is TGTGCCACTACAGGGAACACTGAAGCTTTCTTT. It codes for CATTGNTEAFF.

The V and J genes are TRBV4-3 and TRBJ2-1; TRBD2 matches 9 bases. V lost 1 base, J lost 3 bases, and 1 base stayed unmatched. The CDR3 loop spans 15 amino acids. CDR1 is LGHNA, CDR2 YSLEER, per germline. In nucleotides, the CDR3 is TGCGCCAGCAGCCAAGGACTAGCGGACTACAATGAGCAGTTCTTC. Encoded protein: CASSQGLADYNEQFF.

The chain carries TRBV30 and TRBJ2-2; 11 nucleotides agree with TRBD2. The germline gives CDR1 GTSNPN, CDR2 SVGIG (reference sequence). CDR3 size: 16 residues. V lost 0 bases, J lost 8 bases, and 8 bases stayed unmatched. The DNA of the CDR3 is TGTGCCTGGAGTGTATGGGCTAGCGGGAGGAGAGGGGAGCTGTTTTTT. This gives the protein CAWSVWASGRRGELFF. Using reference TRBV30 and TRBJ2-2 for the parts outside the CDR3, the full variable domain is SQTIHQWPATLVQPVGSPLSLECTVEGTSNPNLYWYRQAAGRGLQLLFYSVGIGQISSEVPQNLSASRPQDRQFILSSKKLLLSDSGFYLCAWSVWASGRRGELFFGEGSRLTVL.

This clone has a handful of counts. This chain connects TRBV7-8 to TRBJ1-5; D may be TRBD1 (6 bases). The length of the CDR3 is 15 residues. Germline V CDR1 and CDR2: SGHVS, FQNEAQ. V shed 5 bases and J shed 0 bases, with 11 bases lying between them. The CDR3 region is CASSPDRLSNQPQHF. CDR3 DNA sequence: TGTGCCAGCAGCCCAGACAGGCTTAGCAATCAGCCCCAGCATTTT.

This clone came up a few times. The V call is TRBV19, the J call TRBJ2-5; 10 bases match TRBD1. The length of the CDR3 is 15 residues. CDR1 LNHDA and CDR2 SQIVND come from the germline V gene (reference sequence). V trimming: 5 bases; J trimming: 5 bases; junction bases outside the gene matches: 8. CDR3 residues: CASSPSTGGRETQYF. The CDR3 DNA reads as TGTGCCAGTAGTCCCTCGACAGGGGGCAGGGAGACCCAGTACTTC.

Regarding this clone: Other nucleotide sequences in the sample specify the same CDR3. This chain connects TRBV6-6 to TRBJ2-7, with a tentative D call TRBD1 (6 bases). Germline V lookup: CDR1 MNHNY, CDR2 SVGAGI (reference sequence). This CDR3 is 12 amino acids long. Trimming shortened V by 6 bases and J by 3 bases, and 9 bases separated the two germline ends. In nucleotides, the CDR3 is TGTGCCAGCAGAGGGGGTGGCTACGAGCAGTACTTC. It yields the protein CASRGGGYEQYF.

This chain uses TRBV11-2 with TRBJ1-1; D remains ambiguous. CDR1 and CDR2 (germline): SGHAT, FQNNGV. CDR3 length: 11 amino acids. V was pared by 7 bases and J by 5 bases, with 8 bases between. The CDR3 coding sequence is TGTGCCAGCACCCTAGCAACTGAAGCTTTCTTT. This encodes CASTLATEAFF.

This chain uses TRBV5-1 with TRBJ2-5; TRBD2 aligns across 9 bases. Germline CDR1 SGHRS, CDR2 YFSETQ. CDR3 length equals 15 residues. V gave up 0 bases and J gave up 3 bases; unmatched junction bases: 3. DNA of the CDR3: TGCGCCAGCAGCTTGGGCGGACTAGCGAAAGAGACCCAGTACTTC. This codes for CASSLGGLAKETQYF.

CDR3 protein: CASSSRLAGVLEQYF. DNA of the CDR3: TGTGCCAGCAGTTCGCGACTAGCGGGAGTTCTCGAGCAGTACTTC. The J gene is TRBJ2-7, the V gene TRBV28, with 12 bases fitting TRBD2. Germline-derived CDR1 and CDR2 are MDHEN and SYDVKM. Losses at the gene ends were 4 bases for V and 6 bases for J; bases not matched to a gene: 7. The CDR3 runs 15 residues.

The chain carries TRBV18 and TRBJ2-7; the D is unclear. The germline V and J ends were trimmed by 3 bases and 5 bases, with 11 bases remaining between them. Germline V gene sequence: CDR1 KGHSH, CDR2 LQKENI. The CDR3 length is 13 residues. DNA of the CDR3: TGTGCCAGCTCACCGCTGCTTGAGGACGAGCAGTACTTC. As protein: CASSPLLEDEQYF.

The rearrangement links TRBV5-1 to TRBJ1-1; 8 bases are shared with TRBD1. Unmatched junction bases numbered 10, after V lost 4 bases and J lost 2 bases. This CDR3 spans 16 amino acids. The germline V gene has CDR1 SGHRS and CDR2 YFSETQ. CDR3 DNA sequence: TGCGCCAGCAGCGCGCAGGGGGCTCGAAAAAACACTGAAGCTTTCTTT. As protein: CASSAQGARKNTEAFF.